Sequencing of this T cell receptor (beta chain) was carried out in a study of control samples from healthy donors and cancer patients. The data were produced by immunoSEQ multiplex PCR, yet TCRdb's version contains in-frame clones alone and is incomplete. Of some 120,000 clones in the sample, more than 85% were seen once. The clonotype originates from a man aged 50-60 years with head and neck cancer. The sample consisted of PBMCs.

The CDR3 DNA is TGTGCCAGCAGCAAAGCGCATCCAGCTTTCTTT. Translated, it gives CASSKAHPAFF. The chain joins TRBV21-1 to TRBJ1-1. TRBV21-1 represents a pseudogene. The CDR3 extends over 11 amino acids.